This passage covers 10 T cell receptor beta chains from one sample sequenced in a study of blood T cell repertoires in COVID-19. This table comes from immunoSEQ multiplex PCR, and its TCRdb copy is limited to in-frame clones, with some not included. The profile covers about 530,000 clones, with roughly nine tenths appearing a single time and roughly 7.4% taken by the ten largest. Sequencing was done on a sample of peripheral blood. These receptors were obtained from a woman in her 50s with COVID-19, enrolled during active disease.

This rearrangement joins TRBV5-4 to TRBJ1-4, with D possibly TRBD1 on 6 matching bases. Deletions cut 3 bases from V and 5 bases from J, with 11 bases between. Germline CDR1 and CDR2: SGHNT and YYREEE (reference sequence). The CDR3 spans 14 residues. CDR3 sequence reads: CASSSDRRNEKLFF. The CDR3 DNA reads as TGTGCCAGCAGCTCAGACAGGCGAAATGAAAAACTGTTTTTT.

This clone was observed a handful of times. The rearrangement uses TRBV5-1 and TRBJ1-5; perhaps TRBD1 as D (6 bases). V lost 0 bases, J lost 6 bases, and 10 bases lay in between. The germline CDR1 and CDR2 sequences are SGHRS and YFSETQ. The CDR3 spans 14 residues. The CDR3 DNA reads as TGCGCCAGCAGCTTGGGGACAGCCGGTCAGCCCCAGCATTTT. Residues: CASSLGTAGQPQHF. Full variable domain (missing parts from reference TRBV5-1 and TRBJ1-5): KAGVTQTPRYLIKTRGQQVTLSCSPISGHRSVSWYQQTPGQGLQFLFEYFSETQRNKGNFPGRFSGRQFSNSRSEMNVSTLELGDSALYLCASSLGTAGQPQHFGDGTRLSIL.

This clone came up once. The V and J genes are TRBV7-9 and TRBJ1-3; D may be TRBD1 (6 bases). Germline CDR1 SEHNR, CDR2 FQNEAQ (reference sequence). Trimming took off 5 bases at V and 1 base at J, with 15 bases between the two ends. The CDR3 length is 16 residues. The CDR3 region is CASSVSGGASGNTIYF. CDR3 coding DNA: TGTGCCAGCAGCGTGTCTGGGGGGGCTTCTGGAAACACCATATATTTT. Variable domain in full (rest from reference TRBV7-9 and TRBJ1-3): DTGVSQNPRHKITKRGQNVTFRCDPISEHNRLYWYRQTLGQGPEFLTYFQNEAQLEKSRLLSDRFSAERPKGSFSTLEIQRTEQGDSAMYLCASSVSGGASGNTIYFGEGSWLTVV.

The chain combines TRBV5-4 with TRBJ2-7; 7 nucleotides align to TRBD2. The CDR3 consists of 15 residues. Germline CDR1 is SGHNT and CDR2 is YYREEE (reference sequence). Trimming removed 2 bases from V and 0 bases from J; junction bases left unmatched: 5. CDR3 nucleotide sequence: TGTGCCAGCAGCTTCCCTAGCGGTAGCTCCTACGAGCAGTACTTC. It codes for CASSFPSGSSYEQYF.

The V call is TRBV6-5, the J call TRBJ1-2; D may be TRBD1 (6 bases). Trimming stripped 7 bases from V and 6 bases from J, with 18 bases between. This CDR3 has 14 residues. CDR1 is MNHEY and CDR2 is SVGAGI in the germline V gene. CDR3 DNA: TGTGCCAGCACCGAACAGGGTCGTACTGATGGCTACACCTTC. Translated: CASTEQGRTDGYTF.

The V call is TRBV12-3 or TRBV12-4, the J call TRBJ1-4; D unclear. The germline V and J ends were trimmed by 1 base and 5 bases, with 5 bases remaining between them. The CDR3 contains 13 residues. This chain's CDR3 is CASSLVSNEKLFF. CDR3 DNA: TGTGCCAGCAGTTTAGTTTCAAATGAAAAACTGTTTTTT.

V usage is TRBV6-1 and J usage is TRBJ1-1; possible D gene TRBD1, 6 bases. This CDR3 is built from 14 residues. Germline V gene lookup returns CDR1 MNHNS and CDR2 SASEGT. V was cut by 0 bases and J by 10 bases, with 15 bases left in between. The CDR3 is CASSEAEMGAVAFF. Here the CDR3 DNA reads TGTGCCAGCAGTGAAGCGGAGATGGGGGCGGTAGCTTTCTTT.

To note about this clone: The sample contains more than one DNA sequence encoding this CDR3. The chain recombines TRBV5-1 with TRBJ2-7; the match to TRBD1 covers 10 bases. This CDR3 has 14 amino acids. Looked up from germline, CDR1 is SGHRS and CDR2 is YFSETQ. J was trimmed by 6 bases and V by 4 bases; bases with no gene match: 7. The CDR3 coding sequence is TGCGCCAGCAGCCCGTGGACAGGGGGTGGCGAGCAGTACTTC. Its translation is CASSPWTGGGEQYF.

The gene calls are TRBV7-9 and TRBJ1-5, with 7 bases that match TRBD1. From germline, CDR1 is SEHNR and CDR2 FQNEAQ (reference sequence). There are 14 residues in the CDR3. V was clipped by 5 bases and J by 4 bases; unmatched bases: 5. The CDR3 DNA reads TGTGCCAGCAGCCCGGGGACAGTGAATCAGCCCCAGCATTTT. It yields the protein CASSPGTVNQPQHF.

The chain couples TRBV11-2 to TRBJ2-3; 9 bases agree with TRBD2. Per the germline V gene, CDR1 is SGHAT and CDR2 is FQNNGV. V lost 5 bases, J lost 2 bases, and 5 bases stayed unmatched. This CDR3 has 15 residues. CDR3: CASSPRGGDTDTQYF. CDR3 coding DNA: TGTGCCAGCAGCCCCCGCGGGGGGGACACAGATACGCAGTATTTT.